In this sample, the clone carrying this T cell receptor beta chain is medium-sized. Its antigen remains unknown. The data stem from a study of Graves' ophthalmopathy and Graves' hyperthyroidism. Regarding the study as a whole: In separating ophthalmopathy from stable hyperthyroidism, a 13-signature model achieved less than 90% sensitivity and approximately 81% specificity. Most expanded thyroid clonotypes above 0.001 frequency also appeared in blood.

Amplifying from RNA transcripts, the study obtained TCR beta CDR3 regions. After a first-round RT-PCR with HTBI primers, a second-round multiplex PCR was run. TCRdb re-called the multiplex PCR reads through MiXCR, storing one row per CDR3 protein. Seen here are 150,000 to 200,000 distinct CDR3 sequences, less than 45% observed once, and the top ten hold about 5.8%. The germline V gene has CDR1 MNHEY and CDR2 SVGAGI. This CDR3 is 15 amino acids long. The V gene lost 6 bases and the J gene lost 8 bases, with 22 bases spanning the gap. This clonotype originated in a woman aged 40 to 49 with Graves' ophthalmopathy. The chain carries TRBV6-5 and TRBJ1-1; no firm D call. What was sequenced was peripheral blood. CDR3 DNA sequence: TGTGCCAGCAGGCTTCGGGTCTCGGACCTATTCGAAGCTTTCTTT. Its protein product is CASRLRVSDLFEAFF.